These 21 T cell receptor beta chains were sequenced from one sample in a study of blood T cell repertoires in COVID-19. Libraries were prepared by immunoSEQ multiplex PCR; TCRdb keeps only in-frame clonotypes and omits some of them. The repertoire holds 250,000 to 300,000 clones, with about four fifths as singletons. The sample consisted of PBMCs or T cells enriched from blood (not recorded which). The source of these receptors is a man aged 35-49 years who had been exposed to COVID-19.

V gene TRBV7-9 combines with J gene TRBJ1-4; perhaps TRBD1 as D (6 bases). The CDR3 runs to 16 residues. V was shortened by 4 bases and J by 4 bases, with 16 bases between the two germline ends. In germline, CDR1 is SEHNR, CDR2 FQNEAQ (reference sequence). For the CDR3, the DNA is TGTGCCAGCAGCTCCGAGGGGGACGGTCATAATGAAAAACTGTTTTTT. It translates to CASSSEGDGHNEKLFF.

This chain links TRBV6-5 with TRBJ1-1; no clear D gene. The ends were cut back, 2 bases at V and 4 bases at J, with 17 bases in the middle. This CDR3 has 16 residues. Germline CDR1 reads MNHEY; CDR2 reads SVGAGI. CDR3 DNA sequence: TGTGCCAGCAGTTACCCCCGAGCAGACCCGGGCACTGAAGCTTTCTTT. Protein: CASSYPRADPGTEAFF.

V is TRBV12-3 or TRBV12-4 and J is TRBJ1-2, with no clear D. Trimming pared 3 bases from V and 7 bases from J, leaving 9 bases between. The CDR3 totals 12 residues. CDR3 region: CASSFIVPGYTF. The CDR3 DNA is TGTGCCAGCAGTTTTATAGTGCCTGGCTACACCTTC.

The chain recombines TRBV4-2 with TRBJ1-6, with TRBD1 as a possible D gene (6 bases). V lost 0 bases and J lost 7, with 10 bases in between. Germline CDR1 LGHNA, CDR2 YNFKEQ. CDR3 size: 15 residues. CDR3 loop: CASSQERQGNSPLHF. The CDR3 nucleotides are TGTGCCAGCAGCCAAGAAAGGCAGGGGAATTCACCCCTCCACTTT.

The V and J genes are TRBV5-1 and TRBJ2-1; 8 bases fit TRBD2. The CDR3 is 15 residues long. Germline CDR1 is SGHRS and CDR2 is YFSETQ. Unmatched junction bases numbered 4, after V lost 4 bases and J lost 1 base. Here the CDR3 reads CASSPTSGSYNEQFF. The CDR3 nucleotides are TGCGCCAGCAGCCCTACTAGCGGTTCCTACAATGAGCAGTTCTTC.

A single count supports this clone. The J gene is TRBJ1-5, the V gene TRBV9, with 7 bases lining up with TRBD1. The germline V gene encodes CDR1 SGDLS and CDR2 YYNGEE. Unmatched junction bases numbered 7, after V lost 7 bases and J lost 9 bases. The CDR3 spans 12 residues. The CDR3 sequence: CASGQATWPQHF. In DNA, the CDR3 is TGTGCCAGCGGACAGGCGACGTGGCCCCAGCATTTT.

The chain joins TRBV7-9 to TRBJ1-1; unclear D gene. This CDR3 spans 14 amino acids. Germline V gene sequence: CDR1 SEHNR, CDR2 FQNEAQ (reference sequence). V was trimmed by 0 bases and J by 0 bases, leaving 5 bases between them. CDR3 coding DNA: TGTGCCAGCAGCTTAGCTGAGGTGAACACTGAAGCTTTCTTT. It yields the protein CASSLAEVNTEAFF.

This chain links TRBV27 with TRBJ1-1, with TRBD1 identical over 10 bases. The CDR3 consists of 16 residues. In germline, CDR1 is MNHEY, CDR2 SMNVEV (reference sequence). J was trimmed by 5 bases and V by 3 bases; bases with no gene match: 9. The CDR3 DNA reads TGTGCCAGCAGTTTTAGCTCGGACAGGGGGGATACTGAAGCTTTCTTT. It yields the protein CASSFSSDRGDTEAFF.

V is TRBV7-9 and J is TRBJ1-6; D may be TRBD1 (6 bases). The germline gives CDR1 SEHNR, CDR2 FQNEAQ (reference sequence). The CDR3 runs to 14 residues. Trimming pared 7 bases from V and 10 bases from J, leaving 17 bases between. CDR3: CASTSGRGASPLHF. CDR3 sequence (DNA): TGTGCCAGCACCTCCGGTCGGGGGGCATCACCCCTCCACTTT. Looking up the rest from reference TRBV7-9 and TRBJ1-6 gives the full variable domain: DTGVSQNPRHKITKRGQNVTFRCDPISEHNRLYWYRQTLGQGPEFLTYFQNEAQLEKSRLLSDRFSAERPKGSFSTLEIQRTEQGDSAMYLCASTSGRGASPLHFGNGTRLTVT.

The chain has TRBV10-1 and TRBJ1-1, with no clear D. This CDR3 has 13 amino acids. Germline-derived CDR1 and CDR2 are WNHNN and SYGVQD (reference sequence). The ends were cut back, 10 bases at V and 0 bases at J, with 12 bases in the middle. The CDR3 loop reads CATSRQMNTEAFF. CDR3 sequence (DNA): TGCGCCACCAGCAGACAAATGAACACTGAAGCTTTCTTT.

The CDR3 sequence is CASSIDRQETQYF. Written as DNA, the CDR3 is TGTGCCAGTAGTATCGACAGGCAAGAGACCCAGTACTTC. The chain has TRBV19 and TRBJ2-5, with TRBD1 as a possible D gene (6 bases). This CDR3 region has 13 residues. The germline gives CDR1 LNHDA, CDR2 SQIVND (reference sequence). The germline V and J ends were trimmed by 3 bases and 2 bases, with 7 bases remaining between them.

This sequence joins TRBV29-1 and TRBJ2-5; 9 nucleotides agree with TRBD1. CDR1 and CDR2 (germline): SQVTM, ANQGSEA. V was pared by 6 bases and J by 5 bases, with 16 bases of the junction left unmatched. The CDR3 consists of 16 residues. The CDR3 spells CSVEGFSDRGSETQYF. The CDR3 bases are TGCAGCGTAGAGGGGTTTTCTGACAGGGGGTCTGAGACCCAGTACTTC.

This chain uses TRBV5-6 with TRBJ2-6; 7 bases map to TRBD1. V shed 4 bases, J shed 3 bases, and the junction held 7 bases outside the gene matches. Germline CDR1 and CDR2: SGHDT and YYEEEE. This CDR3 spans 16 amino acids. The CDR3 bases are TGTGCCAGCAGCCCCACAGGGGTCGGTGGGGCCAACGTCCTGACTTTC. It codes for CASSPTGVGGANVLTF. The full variable domain, completed using reference TRBV5-6 and TRBJ2-6, is DAGVTQSPTHLIKTRGQQVTLRCSPKSGHDTVSWYQQALGQGPQFIFQYYEEEERQRGNFPDRFSGHQFPNYSSELNVNALLLGDSALYLCASSPTGVGGANVLTFGAGSRLTVL.

The chain uses TRBV6-4 and TRBJ2-1; tentative D call: TRBD2 (5 bases). Looked up from germline, CDR1 is MRHNA and CDR2 is SNTAGT. V was trimmed by 0 bases and J by 4 bases, leaving 10 bases between them. The CDR3 is 15 amino acids. The CDR3 coding sequence is TGTGCCAGCAGTGACTCTGGCGGAGGATACAATGAGCAGTTCTTC. Translation: CASSDSGGGYNEQFF.

This chain connects TRBV5-6 to TRBJ2-7; TRBD1 agrees at 7 bases. From germline, CDR1 is SGHDT and CDR2 YYEEEE. J lost 2 bases, V lost 4 bases, and 3 bases had no gene match. This CDR3 has 13 residues. CDR3 sequence (DNA): TGTGCCAGCAGCCGACAGGGTCCCTACGAGCAGTACTTC. Translating it yields CASSRQGPYEQYF. The full variable domain, rest sourced from reference TRBV5-6 and TRBJ2-7, is DAGVTQSPTHLIKTRGQQVTLRCSPKSGHDTVSWYQQALGQGPQFIFQYYEEEERQRGNFPDRFSGHQFPNYSSELNVNALLLGDSALYLCASSRQGPYEQYFGPGTRLTVT.

The chain uses TRBV7-2 and TRBJ2-5; D remains ambiguous. The CDR3 totals 12 residues. Deletions cut 5 bases from V and 7 bases from J, with 11 bases between. Per germline, CDR1 SGHTA and CDR2 FQGNSA. Written as DNA, the CDR3 is TGTGCCAGCAGCACGGGTCTACGGACCCAGTACTTC. It yields the protein CASSTGLRTQYF.

This sequence joins TRBV7-9 and TRBJ1-2; D gene uncertain. The CDR3 length is 16 residues. Trimming took 5 bases from V and 8 from J, leaving 24 bases between them. CDR1 is SEHNR and CDR2 is FQNEAQ in the germline V gene (reference sequence). CDR3: CASSGTSYSNSGGYTF. For the CDR3, the DNA is TGTGCCAGCAGCGGCACCTCTTACAGCAACTCGGGGGGCTACACCTTC.

The rearrangement links TRBV27 to TRBJ1-2; TRBD1 matches at 7 bases. The CDR3 consists of 12 residues. J gave up 8 bases and V 5 bases, and 5 bases lay outside the gene matches. CDR1 MNHEY and CDR2 SMNVEV come from the germline V gene (reference sequence). CDR3 protein: CASSQGGRGYTF. CDR3 coding DNA: TGTGCCAGCAGTCAAGGGGGCCGGGGCTACACCTTC.

The rearrangement joins TRBV10-3 to TRBJ1-2; 7 bases fit TRBD1. Germline assignment: CDR1 ENHRY and CDR2 SYGVKD. V lost 6 bases to trimming and J lost 8 bases; unmatched junction nucleotides: 9. CDR3 length: 13 amino acids. CDR3 bases: TGTGCCATCAGCGCCGGGACAGAGGGCGGCTACACCTTC. Residues: CAISAGTEGGYTF.

The chain couples TRBV19 to TRBJ1-2; D not resolved. Trimming removed 3 bases from V and 0 bases from J, with 11 bases in between. Germline V gives CDR1 LNHDA, CDR2 SQIVND (reference sequence). This CDR3 is built from 15 residues. DNA for the CDR3: TGTGCCAGTAGTATCCACAGAGCCTCTAACTATGGCTACACCTTC. This codes for CASSIHRASNYGYTF. Full variable domain (missing parts from reference TRBV19 and TRBJ1-2): DGGITQSPKYLFRKEGQNVTLSCEQNLNHDAMYWYRQDPGQGLRLIYYSQIVNDFQKGDIAEGYSVSREKKESFPLTVTSAQKNPTAFYLCASSIHRASNYGYTFGSGTRLTVV.

The rearrangement links TRBV5-1 to TRBJ2-3, with a weak D call TRBD2 (5 bases). Per the germline V gene, CDR1 is SGHRS and CDR2 is YFSETQ. V lost 3 bases to trimming and J lost 1 base, with 15 bases between them. This CDR3 spans 16 amino acids. The CDR3 nucleotides read TGCGCCAGCAGCTGGCGGCGGGTTGGGGGCACAGATACGCAGTATTTT. Its translation is CASSWRRVGGTDTQYF. The variable domain in full, completed from reference TRBV5-1 and TRBJ2-3, reads KAGVTQTPRYLIKTRGQQVTLSCSPISGHRSVSWYQQTPGQGLQFLFEYFSETQRNKGNFPGRFSGRQFSNSRSEMNVSTLELGDSALYLCASSWRRVGGTDTQYFGPGTRLTVL.